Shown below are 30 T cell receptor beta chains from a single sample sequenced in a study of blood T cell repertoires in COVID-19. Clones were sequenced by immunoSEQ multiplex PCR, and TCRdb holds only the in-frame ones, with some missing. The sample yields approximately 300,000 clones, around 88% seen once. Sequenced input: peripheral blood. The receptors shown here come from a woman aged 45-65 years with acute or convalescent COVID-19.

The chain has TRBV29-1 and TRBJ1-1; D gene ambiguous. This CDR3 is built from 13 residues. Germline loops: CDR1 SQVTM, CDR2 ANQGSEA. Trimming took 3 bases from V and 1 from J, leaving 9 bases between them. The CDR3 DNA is TGCAGCGTTGATACACAGCAGAACACTGAAGCTTTCTTT. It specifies CSVDTQQNTEAFF. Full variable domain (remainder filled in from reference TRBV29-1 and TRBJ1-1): SAVISQKPSRDICQRGTSLTIQCQVDSQVTMMFWYRQQPGQSLTLIATANQGSEATYESGFVIDKFPISRPNLTFSTLTVSNMSPEDSSIYLCSVDTQQNTEAFFGQGTRLTVV.

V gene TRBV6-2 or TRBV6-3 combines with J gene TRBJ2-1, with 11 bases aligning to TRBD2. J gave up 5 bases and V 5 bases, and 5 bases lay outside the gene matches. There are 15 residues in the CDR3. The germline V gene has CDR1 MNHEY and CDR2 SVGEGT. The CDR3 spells CASSAGLAVNNEQFF. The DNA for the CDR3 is TGTGCCAGCAGTGCGGGACTAGCGGTAAACAATGAGCAGTTCTTC.

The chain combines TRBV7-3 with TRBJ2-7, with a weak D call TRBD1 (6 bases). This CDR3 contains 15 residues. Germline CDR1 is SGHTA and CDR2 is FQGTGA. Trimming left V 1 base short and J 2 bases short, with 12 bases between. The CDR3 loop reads CASSLRGGNTYEQYF. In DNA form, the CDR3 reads TGTGCCAGCAGCTTAAGAGGGGGTAATACCTACGAGCAGTACTTC.

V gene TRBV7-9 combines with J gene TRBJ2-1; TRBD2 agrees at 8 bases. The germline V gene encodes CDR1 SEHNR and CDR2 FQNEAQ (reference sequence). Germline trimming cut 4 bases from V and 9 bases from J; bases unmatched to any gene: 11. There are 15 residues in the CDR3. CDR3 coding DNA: TGTGCCAGCAGCTCTCCAAGCGGGAGTGTTGGTGAGCAGTTCTTC. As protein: CASSSPSGSVGEQFF.

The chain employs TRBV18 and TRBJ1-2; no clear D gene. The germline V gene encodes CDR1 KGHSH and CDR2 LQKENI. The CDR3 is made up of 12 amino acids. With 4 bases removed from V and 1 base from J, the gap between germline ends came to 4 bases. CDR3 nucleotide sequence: TGTGCCAGCTCACAGAGTAACTATGGCTACACCTTC. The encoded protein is CASSQSNYGYTF.

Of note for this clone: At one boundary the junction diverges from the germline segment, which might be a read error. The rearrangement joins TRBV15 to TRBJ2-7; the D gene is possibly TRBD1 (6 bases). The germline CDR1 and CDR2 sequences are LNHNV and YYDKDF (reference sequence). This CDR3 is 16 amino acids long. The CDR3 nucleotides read TGTGCCACCAGCGGAGAATCCGGGACATTCGCCCACGAGCAGTACTTC. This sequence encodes CATSGESGTFAHEQYF.

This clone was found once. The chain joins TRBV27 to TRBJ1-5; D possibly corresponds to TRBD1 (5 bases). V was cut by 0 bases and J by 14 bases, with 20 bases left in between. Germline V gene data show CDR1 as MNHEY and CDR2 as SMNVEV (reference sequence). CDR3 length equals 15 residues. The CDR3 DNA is TGTGCCAGCAGTTTATCCTCCAGGGCGGGAATAGTGGAGCATTTT. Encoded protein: CASSLSSRAGIVEHF.

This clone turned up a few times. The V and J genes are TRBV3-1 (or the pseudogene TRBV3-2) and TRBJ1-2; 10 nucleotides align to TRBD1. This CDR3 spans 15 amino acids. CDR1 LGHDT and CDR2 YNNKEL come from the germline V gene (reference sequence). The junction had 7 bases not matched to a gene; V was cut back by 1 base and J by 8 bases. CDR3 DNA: TGTGCCAGCAGCCAAGTAGGGACAGGGGATGTAGGCTACACCTTC. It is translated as CASSQVGTGDVGYTF.

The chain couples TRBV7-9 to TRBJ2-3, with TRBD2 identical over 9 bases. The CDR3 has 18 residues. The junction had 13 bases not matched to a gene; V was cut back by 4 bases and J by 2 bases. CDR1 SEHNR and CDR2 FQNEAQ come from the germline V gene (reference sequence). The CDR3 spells CASSSLRLAERSTDTQYF. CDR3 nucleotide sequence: TGTGCCAGCAGCTCACTACGACTAGCGGAAAGATCCACAGATACGCAGTATTTT. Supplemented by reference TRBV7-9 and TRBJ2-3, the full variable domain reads DTGVSQNPRHKITKRGQNVTFRCDPISEHNRLYWYRQTLGQGPEFLTYFQNEAQLEKSRLLSDRFSAERPKGSFSTLEIQRTEQGDSAMYLCASSSLRLAERSTDTQYFGPGTRLTVL.

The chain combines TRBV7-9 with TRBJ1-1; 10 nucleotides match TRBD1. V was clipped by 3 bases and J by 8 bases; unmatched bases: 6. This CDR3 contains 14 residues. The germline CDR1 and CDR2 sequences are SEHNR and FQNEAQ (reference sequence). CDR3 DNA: TGTGCCAGCAGCTTGACAGGGGGCGCAGAAGAAGCTTTCTTT. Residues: CASSLTGGAEEAFF.

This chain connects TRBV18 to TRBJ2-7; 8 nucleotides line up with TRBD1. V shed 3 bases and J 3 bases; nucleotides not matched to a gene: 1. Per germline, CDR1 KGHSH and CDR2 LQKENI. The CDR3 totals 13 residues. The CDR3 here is CASSPGTGYEQYF. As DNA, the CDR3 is TGTGCCAGCTCACCCGGGACAGGCTACGAGCAGTACTTC.

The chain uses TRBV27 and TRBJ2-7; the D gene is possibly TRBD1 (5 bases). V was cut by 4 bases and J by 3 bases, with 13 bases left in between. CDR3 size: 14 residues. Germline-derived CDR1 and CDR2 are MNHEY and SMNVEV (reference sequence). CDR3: CASSYQGFGYEQYF. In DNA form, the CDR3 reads TGTGCCAGCAGTTATCAGGGCTTCGGCTACGAGCAGTACTTC.

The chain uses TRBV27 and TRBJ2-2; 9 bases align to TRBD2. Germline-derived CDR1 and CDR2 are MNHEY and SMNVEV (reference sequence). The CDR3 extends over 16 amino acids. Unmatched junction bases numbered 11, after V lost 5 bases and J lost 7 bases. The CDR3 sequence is CASSTRGRAVGGELFF. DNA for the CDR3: TGTGCCAGCAGTACTCGCGGGAGGGCCGTGGGCGGGGAGCTGTTTTTT.

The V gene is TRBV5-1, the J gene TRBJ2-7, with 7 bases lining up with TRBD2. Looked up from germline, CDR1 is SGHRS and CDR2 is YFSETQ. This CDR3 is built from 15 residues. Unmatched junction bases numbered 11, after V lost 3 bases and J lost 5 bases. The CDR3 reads CASSWGGSLNHEQYF. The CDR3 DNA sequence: TGCGCCAGCAGCTGGGGAGGGAGCCTGAACCACGAGCAGTACTTC.

CDR3 protein: CSVRTSGDPFYEQYF. As DNA, the CDR3 is TGCAGCGTCAGGACTAGCGGAGACCCCTTCTACGAGCAGTACTTC. This chain uses TRBV29-1 with TRBJ2-7; 10 nucleotides match TRBD2. V lost 6 bases, J lost 3 bases, and 11 bases stayed unmatched. Germline V CDR1 and CDR2: SQVTM, ANQGSEA. The CDR3 sequence is 15 residues long.

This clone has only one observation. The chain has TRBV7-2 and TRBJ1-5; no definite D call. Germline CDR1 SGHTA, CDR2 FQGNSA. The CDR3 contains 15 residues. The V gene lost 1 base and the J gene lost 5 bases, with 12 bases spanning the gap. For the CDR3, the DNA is TGTGCCAGCAGCTTAGTTGGCCAGGTTTATCAGCCCCAGCATTTT. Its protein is CASSLVGQVYQPQHF.

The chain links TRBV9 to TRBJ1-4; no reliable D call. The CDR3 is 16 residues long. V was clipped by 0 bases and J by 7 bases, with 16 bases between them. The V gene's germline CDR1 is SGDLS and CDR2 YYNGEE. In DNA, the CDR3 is TGTGCCAGCAGCGTAGGAGCTGCAAGGTCGGGTGAAAAACTGTTTTTT. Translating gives CASSVGAARSGEKLFF.

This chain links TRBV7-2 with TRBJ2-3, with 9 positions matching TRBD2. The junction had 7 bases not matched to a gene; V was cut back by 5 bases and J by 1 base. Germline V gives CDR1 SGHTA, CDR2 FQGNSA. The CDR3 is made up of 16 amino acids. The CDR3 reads CASSKDLAGGTDTQYF. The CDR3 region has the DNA TGTGCCAGCAGCAAAGACTTAGCGGGAGGCACAGATACGCAGTATTTT.

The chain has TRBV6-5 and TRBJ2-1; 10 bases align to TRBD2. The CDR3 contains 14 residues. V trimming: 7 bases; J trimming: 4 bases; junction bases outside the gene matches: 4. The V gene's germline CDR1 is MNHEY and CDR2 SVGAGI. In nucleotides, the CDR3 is TGTGCCAGCACGACTAGCGGGTCATACAATGAGCAGTTCTTC. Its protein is CASTTSGSYNEQFF.

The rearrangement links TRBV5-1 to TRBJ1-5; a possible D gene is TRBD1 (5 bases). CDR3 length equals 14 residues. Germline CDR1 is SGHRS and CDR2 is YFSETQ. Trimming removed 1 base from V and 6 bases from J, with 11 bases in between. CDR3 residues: CASSLYGGGQPQHF. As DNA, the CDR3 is TGCGCCAGCAGCTTGTACGGGGGAGGTCAGCCCCAGCATTTT.

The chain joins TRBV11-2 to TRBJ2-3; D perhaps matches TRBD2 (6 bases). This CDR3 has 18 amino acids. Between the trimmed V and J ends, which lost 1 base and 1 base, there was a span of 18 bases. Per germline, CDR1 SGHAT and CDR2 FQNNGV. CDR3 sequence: CASSLVFGGSGRTDTQYF. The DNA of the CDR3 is TGTGCCAGCAGCTTAGTATTCGGCGGTAGCGGCCGCACAGATACGCAGTATTTT.

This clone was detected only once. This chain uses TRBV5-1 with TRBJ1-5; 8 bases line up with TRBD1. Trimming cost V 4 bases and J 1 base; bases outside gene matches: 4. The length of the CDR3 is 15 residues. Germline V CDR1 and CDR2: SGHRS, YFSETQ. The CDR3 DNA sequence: TGCGCCAGCAGCACCCAGGGGGCAAGCAATCAGCCCCAGCATTTT. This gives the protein CASSTQGASNQPQHF.

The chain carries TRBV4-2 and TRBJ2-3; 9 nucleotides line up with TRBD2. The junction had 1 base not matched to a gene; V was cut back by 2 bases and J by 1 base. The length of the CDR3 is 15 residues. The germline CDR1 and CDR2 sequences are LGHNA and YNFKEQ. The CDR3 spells CASSQLAGGTDTQYF. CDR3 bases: TGTGCCAGCAGCCAATTAGCGGGAGGCACAGATACGCAGTATTTT.

The CDR3 sequence: CATSSGRLADTGELFF. In DNA form, the CDR3 reads TGTGCCACCAGCTCCGGACGACTAGCGGACACCGGGGAGCTGTTTTTT. The chain joins TRBV15 to TRBJ2-2, with 9 bases identical to TRBD2. Germline-derived CDR1 and CDR2 are LNHNV and YYDKDF (reference sequence). With 5 bases clipped from V and 3 bases from J, the junction kept 7 bases outside the gene matches. The CDR3 length is 16 residues.

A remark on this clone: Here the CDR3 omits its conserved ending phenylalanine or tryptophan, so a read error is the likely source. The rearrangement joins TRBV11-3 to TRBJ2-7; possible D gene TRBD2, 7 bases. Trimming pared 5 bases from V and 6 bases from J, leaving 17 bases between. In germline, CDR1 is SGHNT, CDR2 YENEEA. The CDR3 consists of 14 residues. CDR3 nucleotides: TGTGCCAGCAGCCAGACTAGCTCACAGGGCGAGCAGTACCTC. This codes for CASSQTSSQGEQYL.

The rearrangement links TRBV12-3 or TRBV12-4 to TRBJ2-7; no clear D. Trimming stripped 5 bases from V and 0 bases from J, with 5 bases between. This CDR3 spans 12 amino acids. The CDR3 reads CASSRSSYEQYF. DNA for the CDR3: TGTGCCAGCAGTCGTAGCTCCTACGAGCAGTACTTC.

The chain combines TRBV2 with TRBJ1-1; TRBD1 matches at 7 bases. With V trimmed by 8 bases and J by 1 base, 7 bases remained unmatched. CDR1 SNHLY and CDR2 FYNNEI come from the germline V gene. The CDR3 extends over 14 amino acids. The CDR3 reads CASREGAANTEAFF. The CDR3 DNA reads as TGTGCCAGCCGGGAGGGGGCGGCGAACACTGAAGCTTTCTTT.

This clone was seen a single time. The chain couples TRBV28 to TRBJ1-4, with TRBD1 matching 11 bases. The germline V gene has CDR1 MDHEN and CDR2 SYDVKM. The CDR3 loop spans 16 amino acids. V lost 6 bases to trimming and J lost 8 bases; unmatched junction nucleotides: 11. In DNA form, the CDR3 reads TGTGCCAGCAGAATGGACAGGGGGCGGGAAAGCGAAAAACTGTTTTTT. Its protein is CASRMDRGRESEKLFF.

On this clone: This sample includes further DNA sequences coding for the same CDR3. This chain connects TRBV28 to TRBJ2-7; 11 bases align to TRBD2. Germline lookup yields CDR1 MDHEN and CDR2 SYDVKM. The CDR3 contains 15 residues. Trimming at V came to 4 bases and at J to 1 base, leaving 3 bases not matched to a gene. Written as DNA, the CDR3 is TGTGCCAGCAGTTCTCTAGCGGGAGGTTCCTACGAGCAGTACTTC. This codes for CASSSLAGGSYEQYF.

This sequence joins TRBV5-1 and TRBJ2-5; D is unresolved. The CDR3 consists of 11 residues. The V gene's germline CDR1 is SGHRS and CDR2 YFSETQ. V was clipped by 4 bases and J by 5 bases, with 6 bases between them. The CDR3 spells CASSAAETQYF. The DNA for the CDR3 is TGCGCCAGCAGCGCCGCGGAGACCCAGTACTTC.